One sample yielded the 27 T cell receptor beta chains listed below, sequenced in a study of blood T cell repertoires in COVID-19. Generated by immunoSEQ multiplex PCR, the TCRdb table keeps only in-frame clones and is missing some. This table holds more than 200,000 clones, around 82% found once. Input material: peripheral blood. These TCRs come from a man between 45 and 60 years old with active or convalescent COVID-19.

The sample holds one count of this clone. The V call is TRBV13, the J call TRBJ2-4; D perhaps matches TRBD2 (5 bases). V lost 0 bases, J lost 1 base, and 10 bases lay in between. Germline lookup yields CDR1 PRHDT and CDR2 FYEKMQ (reference sequence). This CDR3 contains 16 residues. CDR3 sequence: CASSLGDFSAKNIQYF. CDR3 DNA sequence: TGTGCCAGCAGCTTAGGGGACTTCTCCGCCAAAAACATTCAGTACTTC.

The table lists this clone with a count of one. The rearrangement links TRBV5-1 to TRBJ2-5; unclear D gene. CDR1 and CDR2 from the germline V gene are SGHRS and YFSETQ. V shed 0 bases and J shed 7 bases, with 13 bases lying between them. CDR3 size: 14 residues. The CDR3 sequence is CASSLELRVGTQYF. CDR3 nucleotides: TGCGCCAGCAGCTTGGAACTTCGGGTGGGGACCCAGTACTTC. Combining the CDR3 with reference TRBV5-1 and TRBJ2-5 gives the whole variable domain KAGVTQTPRYLIKTRGQQVTLSCSPISGHRSVSWYQQTPGQGLQFLFEYFSETQRNKGNFPGRFSGRQFSNSRSEMNVSTLELGDSALYLCASSLELRVGTQYFGPGTRLLVL.

The chain recombines TRBV19 with TRBJ1-2, with 7 nucleotides matching TRBD1. The CDR3 runs to 14 residues. CDR1 is LNHDA, CDR2 SQIVND, per germline (reference sequence). V dropped 5 bases and J dropped 8; count of bases not matched to a gene: 11. As DNA, the CDR3 is TGTGCCAGTAGTGGCCCACAGGGGCTCCGGGGCTACACCTTC. This encodes CASSGPQGLRGYTF.

This clone has just one count. The CDR3 coding sequence is TGTGCCAGCAGCTCTTTCAACACTGAAGCTTTCTTT. Translated, it gives CASSSFNTEAFF. This chain links TRBV7-9 with TRBJ1-1; D gene unclear. The V and J ends lost 4 bases and 2 bases respectively, with 5 bases between them. CDR1 and CDR2 (germline): SEHNR, FQNEAQ (reference sequence). The CDR3 has 12 amino acids.

This chain joins TRBV13 and TRBJ2-3, with D perhaps matching TRBD2 (6 bases). Germline CDR1 PRHDT, CDR2 FYEKMQ (reference sequence). V was trimmed by 0 bases and J by 7 bases, leaving 11 bases between them. This CDR3 comprises 14 residues. The CDR3 sequence: CASSLGRGINTQYF. The CDR3 DNA reads TGTGCCAGCAGCTTAGGCCGGGGGATAAATACGCAGTATTTT.

The chain recombines TRBV24-1 with TRBJ1-3, with D unresolved. Germline V gene sequence: CDR1 KGHDR, CDR2 SFDVKD. V lost 4 bases and J lost 2, with 11 bases in between. The CDR3 length is 15 residues. For the CDR3, the DNA is TGTGCCACCAGTGACAATCGGGGTCCTGGAAACACCATATATTTT. This translates into CATSDNRGPGNTIYF.

The gene calls are TRBV4-1 and TRBJ2-7; the D gene is possibly TRBD1 (5 bases). Between the trimmed V and J ends, which lost 4 bases and 2 bases, there was a span of 15 bases. This CDR3 has 15 residues. Germline CDR1 MGHRA, CDR2 YSYEKL. The CDR3 nucleotides read TGCGCCAGCAGCCCTGGCCCCCAGGGTCCCTACGAGCAGTACTTC. Protein: CASSPGPQGPYEQYF.

The chain combines TRBV28 with TRBJ2-7; tentative D call: TRBD2 (7 bases). Deletions cut 7 bases from V and 3 bases from J, with 19 bases between. The CDR3 sequence is 15 residues long. The germline V gene has CDR1 MDHEN and CDR2 SYDVKM. The CDR3 DNA reads TGTGCCAGCACCACCGGGGGAGGGGGTGTCTACGAGCAGTACTTC. Residues: CASTTGGGGVYEQYF.

The rearrangement links TRBV5-4 to TRBJ1-6; TRBD1 matches at 7 bases. The CDR3 sequence is 15 residues long. V gave up 3 bases and J gave up 7 bases; unmatched junction bases: 7. Per the germline V gene, CDR1 is SGHNT and CDR2 is YYREEE (reference sequence). CDR3 coding DNA: TGTGCCAGCAGCTACCCGACAGGGCCGAATTCACCCCTCCACTTT. This translates into CASSYPTGPNSPLHF.

This chain uses TRBV2 with TRBJ2-5; 9 bases line up with TRBD2. The CDR3 is 14 amino acids. The germline V gene encodes CDR1 SNHLY and CDR2 FYNNEI. J gave up 2 bases and V 7 bases, and 5 bases lay outside the gene matches. The CDR3 region is CASTSSGVQETQYF. CDR3 coding DNA: TGTGCCAGCACCTCTAGCGGGGTGCAAGAGACCCAGTACTTC.

This chain uses TRBV6-5 with TRBJ2-7; weak D call: TRBD2 (5 bases). V shed 8 bases and J shed 0 bases, with 14 bases lying between them. Germline CDR1 reads MNHEY; CDR2 reads SVGAGI. The CDR3 extends over 14 amino acids. The chain's CDR3 is CASERTLSSYEQYF. CDR3 coding DNA: TGTGCCAGCGAACGGACTTTGAGCTCCTACGAGCAGTACTTC.

The CDR3 region has the DNA TGTGCCAGCGGCCCTGTGATGAGGAATGAGCAGTTCTTC. It yields the protein CASGPVMRNEQFF. The V call is TRBV2, the J call TRBJ2-1; no reliable D call. V gave up 8 bases and J gave up 7 bases, with 15 bases separating them. CDR3 length: 13 residues. Germline V gene lookup returns CDR1 SNHLY and CDR2 FYNNEI.

This clone has only a few counts. V and J are TRBV9 and TRBJ2-5, with 8 bases fitting TRBD1. J lost 5 bases, V lost 4 bases, and 13 bases had no gene match. CDR1 is SGDLS and CDR2 is YYNGEE in the germline V gene. This CDR3 spans 16 amino acids. The CDR3 protein is CASSLGQGAPHETQYF. The DNA of the CDR3 is TGTGCCAGCAGCTTGGGGCAGGGGGCGCCCCACGAGACCCAGTACTTC.

The chain combines TRBV19 with TRBJ1-5; D is possibly TRBD1 (6 bases). V was cut by 7 bases and J by 2 bases, with 18 bases left in between. CDR3 length: 16 residues. Germline CDR1 LNHDA, CDR2 SQIVND (reference sequence). CDR3 nucleotides: TGTGCCAGTACCATAAGGGGGGGAACCGGCAATCAGCCCCAGCATTTT. This codes for CASTIRGGTGNQPQHF.

In this sample, this clone turned up once. This chain connects TRBV11-3 to TRBJ2-5; D possibly corresponds to TRBD2 (6 bases). Germline CDR1 SGHNT, CDR2 YENEEA. The CDR3 is made up of 16 amino acids. V dropped 1 base and J dropped 2 bases, with 14 bases sitting between them. DNA of the CDR3: TGTGCCAGCAGCTTAGGGGCGGGGCACGCACAAGAGACCCAGTACTTC. Its translation: CASSLGAGHAQETQYF.

The chain employs TRBV7-2 and TRBJ2-4; 11 nucleotides align to TRBD2. This CDR3 spans 18 amino acids. Germline V gene sequence: CDR1 SGHTA, CDR2 FQGNSA. The junction had 7 bases not matched to a gene; V was cut back by 2 bases and J by 1 base. Written as DNA, the CDR3 is TGTGCCAGCAGCTTACTAGCGGGGGGCTCCTCGGCCAAAAACATTCAGTACTTC. It encodes CASSLLAGGSSAKNIQYF.

The J gene is TRBJ1-5, the V gene TRBV27; D might be TRBD1 (5 bases). Trimming removed 5 bases from V and 4 bases from J, with 9 bases in between. Germline-derived CDR1 and CDR2 are MNHEY and SMNVEV (reference sequence). The CDR3 has 13 residues. In nucleotides, the CDR3 is TGTGCCAGCAGTCGGGACTTTAATCAGCCCCAGCATTTT. Translation: CASSRDFNQPQHF.

This chain joins TRBV28 and TRBJ1-2; unclear D gene. This CDR3 is built from 15 residues. The V end lost 10 bases, the J end lost 7 bases, and 25 bases lay between the germline ends. Germline V gene lookup returns CDR1 MDHEN and CDR2 SYDVKM. The DNA for the CDR3 is TGTGCCACCGTCAAATGGCGGGCCCTAGATGGTGGCTACACCTTC. This encodes CATVKWRALDGGYTF.

The V gene is TRBV4-2, the J gene TRBJ1-2, with TRBD1 matching over 8 bases. Germline CDR1 LGHNA, CDR2 YNFKEQ. The CDR3 sequence is 15 residues long. V was clipped by 4 bases and J by 8 bases; unmatched bases: 12. As DNA, the CDR3 is TGTGCCAGCAGCCTGACCGGGACAGGAGGCGGAGGCTACACCTTC. This translates into CASSLTGTGGGGYTF.

CDR3 sequence: CASSVDQVSYNEQFF. CDR3 sequence (DNA): TGTGCCAGCAGCGTAGATCAGGTCTCCTACAATGAGCAGTTCTTC. This rearrangement joins TRBV9 to TRBJ2-1; D is unresolved. V lost 0 bases and J 0 bases, leaving 7 bases between the germline ends. Germline V gene lookup returns CDR1 SGDLS and CDR2 YYNGEE. CDR3 length: 15 residues.

The DNA of the CDR3 is TGTGCCAGCAGCTCCCTGGGAGGGGGCACTGAAGCTTTCTTT. This sequence encodes CASSSLGGGTEAFF. The chain employs TRBV7-9 and TRBJ1-1; D is perhaps TRBD1 (6 bases). Germline values: CDR1 SEHNR, CDR2 FQNEAQ (reference sequence). The CDR3 runs 14 residues. Trimming shortened V by 4 bases and J by 4 bases, and 13 bases separated the two germline ends. The full variable domain, completed using reference TRBV7-9 and TRBJ1-1, is DTGVSQNPRHKITKRGQNVTFRCDPISEHNRLYWYRQTLGQGPEFLTYFQNEAQLEKSRLLSDRFSAERPKGSFSTLEIQRTEQGDSAMYLCASSSLGGGTEAFFGQGTRLTVV.

The chain carries TRBV10-3 and TRBJ1-1; TRBD1 might be the D (6 bases). The CDR3 consists of 14 residues. CDR1 is ENHRY, CDR2 SYGVKD, per germline. Trimming cost V 7 bases and J 3 bases, with 15 bases left between them. The CDR3 nucleotides are TGTGCCATCAACAACCAGGGGAGGGACACTGAAGCTTTCTTT. Translating it yields CAINNQGRDTEAFF.

The chain combines TRBV2 with TRBJ2-1, with D tentatively TRBD2 (5 bases). The V end was cut by 6 bases, the J end by 0 bases, with 9 bases between. Germline V lookup: CDR1 SNHLY, CDR2 FYNNEI. The CDR3 loop spans 14 amino acids. This CDR3 reads CASSRGISYNEQFF. The CDR3 nucleotides are TGTGCCAGCAGCCGAGGGATCTCCTACAATGAGCAGTTCTTC.

The rearrangement uses TRBV7-8 and TRBJ2-5, with TRBD1 identical over 8 bases. There are 13 residues in the CDR3. In germline, CDR1 is SGHVS, CDR2 FQNEAQ. The V segment lost 5 bases and the J segment 5 bases; nucleotides outside the gene matches: 4. The CDR3 region has the DNA TGTGCCAGCAGCCCAGGGGGCTCTGAGACCCAGTACTTC. It encodes CASSPGGSETQYF.

The V call is TRBV6-1, the J call TRBJ2-5; 10 bases agree with TRBD2. Germline V gives CDR1 MNHNS, CDR2 SASEGT. This CDR3 is built from 16 residues. V was clipped by 4 bases and J by 1 base; unmatched bases: 6. The CDR3 loop reads CASSALSGGLQETQYF. In DNA form, the CDR3 reads TGTGCCAGCAGTGCCCTTAGCGGGGGGCTCCAAGAGACCCAGTACTTC.

The V and J genes are TRBV10-3 and TRBJ2-7; 7 bases are shared with TRBD1. Germline CDR1 ENHRY, CDR2 SYGVKD. CDR3 length: 13 residues. Trimming removed 0 bases from V and 6 bases from J; junction bases left unmatched: 2. CDR3 sequence reads: CAISESGGGEQYF. DNA for the CDR3: TGTGCCATCAGTGAGTCAGGGGGCGGCGAGCAGTACTTC.

The chain links TRBV4-1 to TRBJ1-6, with a weak D call TRBD1 (5 bases). The germline V and J ends were trimmed by 0 bases and 12 bases, with 15 bases remaining between them. CDR1 and CDR2 (germline): MGHRA, YSYEKL. CDR3 size: 15 residues. The CDR3, as DNA: TGCGCCAGCAGCCAAGAGGGGCAGGCCCTAAGACCCCTCCACTTT. Protein: CASSQEGQALRPLHF.